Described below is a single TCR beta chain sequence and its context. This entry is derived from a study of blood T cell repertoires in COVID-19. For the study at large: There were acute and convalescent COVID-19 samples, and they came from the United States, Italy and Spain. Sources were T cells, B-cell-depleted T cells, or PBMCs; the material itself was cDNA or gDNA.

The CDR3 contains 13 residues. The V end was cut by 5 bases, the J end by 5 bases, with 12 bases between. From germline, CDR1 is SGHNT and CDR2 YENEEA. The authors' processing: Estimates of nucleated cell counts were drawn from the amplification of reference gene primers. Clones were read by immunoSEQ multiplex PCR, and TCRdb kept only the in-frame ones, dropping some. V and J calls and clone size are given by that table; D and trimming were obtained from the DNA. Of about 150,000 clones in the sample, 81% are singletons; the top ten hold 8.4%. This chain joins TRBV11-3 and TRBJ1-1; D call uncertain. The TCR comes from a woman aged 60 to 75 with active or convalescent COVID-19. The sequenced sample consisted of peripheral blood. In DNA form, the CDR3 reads TGTGCCAGCAGCCAGTATTCGTTAACTGAAGCTTTCTTT. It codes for CASSQYSLTEAFF.